This is a list of T cell receptor beta chains from one sample in a study of CD8+CD57+ T cells in acquired aplastic anemia. TCRdb reanalysed the reads using MiXCR and keeps one entry per CDR3 protein. The data hold roughly 250,000 distinct CDR3 sequences, with 65% to 90% observed a single time. The sequenced material came from sorted CD4+, CD8+, or CD8+CD57+ T cells (not recorded which) from PBMCs. The source of these receptors is a human donor with aplastic anemia. The CDR3 runs from the conserved cysteine through the conserved F or W. D genes are given only for firm matches. Clone size is not always given. Where it is, it says once, few, many or a class for expanded clones.

d_call	v_call	j_call	clone_size	cdr3_nt	cdr3_aa
.	TRBV7-2	TRBJ2-3	once	TGTGCCAGCAGCTTACCAAGAAGCCGCGAGAGCCATGAGTTT	CASSLPRSRESHEF
.	TRBV7-3	TRBJ2-7	.	TGTGCCAGCTCAAGACAGGCCAACACCGTTGAACACGGACAGTACTTC	CASSRQANTVEHGQYF
.	TRBV9	TRBJ2-7	.	TGTGCCAGCAGCGGAGGGTCAGATACGCAGGATTTGTACTTC	CASSGGSDTQDLYF
.	TRBV2	TRBJ2-1	.	TGTGCCAGCGGCTCCGGGGGTACGGGTGCGCAGTTTTTC	CASGSGGTGAQFF
TRBD1	TRBV7-8	TRBJ2-1	.	TGTGCCAGCAGCTTTCGTCCAGACGGGACAGCCGTTTCCCAGTTCTTC	CASSFRPDGTAVSQFF
.	TRBV11-1	TRBJ2-1	.	TGTGCCAGTAGTGGGGATGTGACTTCTTCCAATGAGCAGTTCTTC	CASSGDVTSSNEQFF
TRBD2	TRBV7-7	TRBJ2-3	.	TGTTCTCCTACTAGCGCCACGCAGTATTTT	CSPTSATQYF
TRBD1	TRBV20-1	TRBJ2-7	.	TGCAGTGCTGGGAGGTCCGGGACAGGATCCTACGAGCAGTACTTC	CSAGRSGTGSYEQYF
.	TRBV7-9	TRBJ2-7	.	TGTGCCAGCAGGCCCCCCAAGCATCTAATGAAAAACTGTTTC	CASRPPKHLMKNCF
.	TRBV7-3	TRBJ2-5	.	TGCGCCAGCAGCCAAGGCCTTGCAGGTGGCAACACCTTCTTC	CASSQGLAGGNTFF
.	TRBV9	TRBJ2-5	.	TGTGCCAGCAGCGTAGGGGTCTCGAGAAATCCCCACCACTTC	CASSVGVSRNPHHF
.	TRBV11-3	TRBJ2-5	.	TGTGCCGGCCACTGGGATCTGGCGACCCAGTACTTC	CAGHWDLATQYF
.	TRBV2	TRBJ1-6	.	TGTGCCAGCAGTGAAGTGCAGCCGCCAAATTCACCCCTCCACTTT	CASSEVQPPNSPLHF
TRBD1	TRBV7-2	TRBJ2-5	.	TGTGCCAGCCAGGGGGCTAGGGGCGCCGAGTACTTC	CASQGARGAEYF
.	TRBV7-9	TRBJ1-6	.	TGTGCCAGCAGCTTAGTACGCGGGGAGCTGTATTTTGCCCTCCACTTT	CASSLVRGELYFALHF
.	TRBV7-8	TRBJ2-3	.	TGTGCCAGCAGCCTACAGGGAGGTCCCCGTACGCAGTATTTT	CASSLQGGPRTQYF
.	TRBV15	TRBJ2-1	.	TGTGCCACCAGCTCTGGAGAACGGCGAGATGAGCAGTTCTTC	CATSSGERRDEQFF
.	TRBV11-3	TRBJ2-3	.	TGTGCCAGCAGTATAGATCTAACAGGAGACGGCACAGATACGCAGTATTTT	CASSIDLTGDGTDTQYF
TRBD2	TRBV19	TRBJ2-5	few	TGTGCCAGTAGGGGGGGGAGCCAAGAGACCCAGTACTTC	CASRGGSQETQYF
.	TRBV11-2	TRBJ2-7	few	TGTGCCTCTTCTCCCGGCCTCCCTTACGAGCAGTACTTC	CASSPGLPYEQYF
.	TRBV9	TRBJ1-6	.	.	CASSLKNPEQYFDF
.	TRBV7-3	TRBJ1-2	.	TGTGCCAGCAGCTTGGATGGGGGAGGTCGCAACACCTTC	CASSLDGGGRNTF
.	TRBV9	TRBJ1-2	.	TGTGCCAGCAGCGCAGGGTCAGATACGCAGGATTATGGCTACACCTTC	CASSAGSDTQDYGYTF
.	TRBV15	TRBJ2-7	.	TGTGCCACCAGCAGGGGGTGGGGGCTAGGTGAGCAGTACTTC	CATSRGWGLGEQYF
TRBD2	TRBV7-8	TRBJ2-3	.	TGTGCCAGCAGCGAAGCGGGAACAGATACGCCGCATTTT	CASSEAGTDTPHF
.	TRBV7-2	TRBJ1-2	.	TGTGCCAGCAGCTCCAAACGAAACTATGGCTACACCTTC	CASSSKRNYGYTF
.	TRBV7-9	TRBJ1-1	.	TGTGCCAGCAGCCATGAGGACAGTCAGGATACGCAGGATTTCTTT	CASSHEDSQDTQDFF
.	TRBV7-2	TRBJ1-1	.	TGTGCCAGCAGCCTAAACGAAGGGGACACTGAAGCTTTCTTT	CASSLNEGDTEAFF
.	TRBV20-1	TRBJ2-3	.	TGCAGTGCCAGGAGGGAGAAAGATACGCAGTATTTT	CSARREKDTQYF
TRBD1	TRBV9	TRBJ1-2	.	TGTGCCAGCAGCTTGACAGGGGGCGGCGAGCATGGCTACACCTTC	CASSLTGGGEHGYTF
.	TRBV7-2	TRBJ1-6	.	TGTGCCAGCAGCTTGGGCGGAGGACAGCGAACCCCCCTCCACTTT	CASSLGGGQRTPLHF
.	TRBV2	TRBJ1-5	few	TGTGCCAGCCGGGGGGATAGCAATCAGCCCCAGCATTTT	CASRGDSNQPQHF
.	TRBV7-9	TRBJ2-6	.	TGTGCCAGCAGCTTAGCGGGCGGCTACGGGGCTATCGTCCTGACTTTC	CASSLAGGYGAIVLTF
.	TRBV2	TRBJ2-3	.	TGTGCCAGCACCCAGGGGAGGGGAAGCACAGATACGCAGTATTTT	CASTQGRGSTDTQYF
TRBD1	TRBV2	TRBJ2-7	.	TGTGCCAGCAGTGCCGGGCGGGACAGGCCCTACGAGCAGTACTTC	CASSAGRDRPYEQYF
.	TRBV7-9	TRBJ1-2	.	TGTGCCAGCAGCTTAGCCGCCGGGACTGTCGCATATGGCTACACCTTC	CASSLAAGTVAYGYTF
.	TRBV7-9	TRBJ1-5	.	TGTGCCAGCAGCGAGAGACGATCCGAGCCGTACTATTTT	CASSERRSEPYYF
TRBD1	TRBV7-8	TRBJ2-3	.	TGTGCCAGCAGCTTAGGGGGACAGGGGCCTACCGTTACGCAGTATTTT	CASSLGGQGPTVTQYF
.	TRBV9	TRBJ2-3	.	TGTGCCAGCAGCGTAGTGGGCAACTGGAAATTCACCCAGTATTTT	CASSVVGNWKFTQYF
.	TRBV5-1	TRBJ2-5	.	TGCGCCAGCAGCAGCAGCGATTTCAATGGGAAGACCCAGTACTTC	CASSSSDFNGKTQYF
.	TRBV11-3	TRBJ2-7	once	TGTGCCAGCAGCTTAGATCTGACAGGCGGGACCTACGAGCAGTACTTC	CASSLDLTGGTYEQYF